The 18 T cell receptor beta chains below were found in one sample sequenced in a study of OX40 agonist ivuxolimab in advanced cancers. Sequencing was performed with immunoSEQ multiplex PCR; in TCRdb, only in-frame clones are kept and a portion is missing. The sample has 63,000 or so clones, almost 85% seen once. Sample: CD4+ or CD8+ T cells sorted from blood, taken in a trial of the OX40 agonist ivuxolimab. The origin of the receptors is an adult with an advanced solid tumor such as melanoma, head and neck, liver or kidney cancer.

This chain uses TRBV10-3 with TRBJ2-3, with D maybe TRBD1 (6 bases). The length of the CDR3 is 12 residues. V lost 10 bases, J lost 4 bases, and 12 bases lay in between. Looked up from germline, CDR1 is ENHRY and CDR2 is SYGVKD. The CDR3 DNA follows: TGTGCCACCCAGGGGTCGGCAGATACGCAGTATTTT. Translating gives CATQGSADTQYF.

This clone was seen once. The chain is built from TRBV7-2 and TRBJ2-3, with 9 positions matching TRBD2. The germline V gene has CDR1 SGHTA and CDR2 FQGNSA. The trim removed 5 bases at V and 5 bases at J, leaving 8 bases unmatched. This CDR3 comprises 15 residues. CDR3 DNA: TGTGCCAGCAGCCAAGGCGGGGGGGCCTTAGATACGCAGTATTTT. Translated, it gives CASSQGGGALDTQYF.

The rearrangement links TRBV5-1 to TRBJ2-7; perhaps D is TRBD1 or TRBD2 (6 bases each). Trimming cost V 0 bases and J 3 bases, with 16 bases left between them. The CDR3 consists of 16 residues. Germline V lookup: CDR1 SGHRS, CDR2 YFSETQ. The CDR3 DNA reads as TGCGCCAGCAGCTTGGGGGTCGGGGGACAATACTACGAGCAGTACTTC. Translating it yields CASSLGVGGQYYEQYF.

The chain employs TRBV28 and TRBJ1-2; TRBD1 agrees at 8 bases. Germline lookup yields CDR1 MDHEN and CDR2 SYDVKM. The CDR3 length is 13 residues. V was clipped by 2 bases and J by 4 bases; unmatched bases: 0. This CDR3 is CASSLQGAYGYTF. In DNA form, the CDR3 reads TGTGCCAGCAGTTTACAGGGGGCCTATGGCTACACCTTC.

This clone was observed once. CDR3: CASATGQGRNQPQHF. The CDR3 coding sequence is TGCGCCAGCGCCACAGGACAGGGGAGAAATCAGCCCCAGCATTTT. J is TRBJ1-5 and V is TRBV10-2; 9 bases align to TRBD1. The CDR3 sequence is 15 residues long. With V trimmed by 8 bases and J by 4 bases, 9 bases remained unmatched. Germline CDR1 WSHSY, CDR2 SAAADI.

This chain connects TRBV30 to TRBJ1-2, with no clear D. The CDR3 is 15 residues long. The V gene lost 0 bases and the J gene lost 8 bases, with 19 bases spanning the gap. From germline, CDR1 is GTSNPN and CDR2 SVGIG (reference sequence). The CDR3 loop reads CAWSVRGIRERGYTF. For the CDR3, the DNA is TGTGCCTGGAGTGTACGGGGAATCCGCGAAAGGGGCTACACCTTC.

The V and J genes are TRBV28 and TRBJ1-5; 9 positions agree with TRBD1. There are 18 residues in the CDR3. The germline CDR1 and CDR2 sequences are MDHEN and SYDVKM. The V segment lost 4 bases and the J segment 4 bases; nucleotides outside the gene matches: 14. CDR3 sequence (DNA): TGTGCCAGCAGTTCTGACAAGGTGGGACAGGGCTTTAATCAGCCCCAGCATTTT. Translated: CASSSDKVGQGFNQPQHF.

This chain joins TRBV11-3 and TRBJ2-1, with D uncertain. There are 11 residues in the CDR3. Germline CDR1 is SGHNT and CDR2 is YENEEA. Trimming left V 10 bases short and J 7 bases short, with 11 bases between. The CDR3 sequence: CAIHSGNEQFF. The CDR3 region has the DNA TGTGCCATCCATAGTGGGAATGAGCAGTTCTTC.

V is TRBV7-8 and J is TRBJ2-7; no clear D gene. V was shortened by 2 bases and J by 6 bases, with 8 bases between the two germline ends. Germline CDR1 and CDR2: SGHVS and FQNEAQ. CDR3 length: 12 amino acids. CDR3: CASSLTALEQYF. In nucleotides, the CDR3 is TGTGCCAGCAGCTTAACCGCCCTCGAGCAGTACTTC.

The V call is TRBV7-2, the J call TRBJ1-6, with D perhaps matching TRBD1 (5 bases). V was shortened by 3 bases and J by 7 bases, with 10 bases between the two germline ends. Germline lookup yields CDR1 SGHTA and CDR2 FQGNSA. The CDR3 runs 14 residues. CDR3 residues: CASSFLGLNSPLHF. CDR3 coding DNA: TGTGCCAGCAGCTTCTTGGGACTCAATTCACCCCTCCACTTT.

The rearrangement joins TRBV29-1 to TRBJ1-2; D perhaps matches TRBD1 (5 bases). Looked up from germline, CDR1 is SQVTM and CDR2 is ANQGSEA. The V end was cut by 1 base, the J end by 6 bases, with 12 bases between. The CDR3 sequence is 13 residues long. CDR3 bases: TGCAGCGTTGAAGGGGGCAGATCCGATGGCTACACCTTC. Its translation is CSVEGGRSDGYTF.

The genes are TRBV5-1 and TRBJ1-2; D ambiguous. The CDR3 contains 14 residues. V lost 1 base and J 0 bases, leaving 7 bases between the germline ends. Per germline, CDR1 SGHRS and CDR2 YFSETQ. The CDR3 loop is CASSLQRANYGYTF. The CDR3 DNA reads as TGCGCCAGCAGCTTGCAGCGAGCTAACTATGGCTACACCTTC. Based on the CDR3 plus reference TRBV5-1 and TRBJ1-2, the full variable domain is KAGVTQTPRYLIKTRGQQVTLSCSPISGHRSVSWYQQTPGQGLQFLFEYFSETQRNKGNFPGRFSGRQFSNSRSEMNVSTLELGDSALYLCASSLQRANYGYTFGSGTRLTVV.

The V call is TRBV15, the J call TRBJ1-1; 7 positions match TRBD1. CDR3 length: 15 amino acids. The V segment lost 2 bases and the J segment 1 base; nucleotides outside the gene matches: 4. Germline assignment: CDR1 LNHNV and CDR2 YYDKDF (reference sequence). The CDR3 bases are TGTGCCACCAGCAGACTGACAGGGAAGAACACTGAAGCTTTCTTT. Amino acid sequence: CATSRLTGKNTEAFF. The complete variable domain, with remaining parts taken from reference TRBV15 and TRBJ1-1, reads DAMVIQNPRYQVTQFGKPVTLSCSQTLNHNVMYWYQQKSSQAPKLLFHYYDKDFNNEADTPDNFQSRRPNTSFCFLDIRSPGLGDTAMYLCATSRLTGKNTEAFFGQGTRLTVV.

This clone was seen a handful of times. A junction boundary mismatches the germline segment, possibly from a read error. The V and J genes are TRBV18 and TRBJ2-2; D is ambiguous. The CDR3 runs to 16 residues. In germline, CDR1 is KGHSH, CDR2 LQKENI. For the CDR3, the DNA is TGTGCCAGCACACCCCAGGCCCCGGAAAACACCGGGGAGCTGTTTTTT. Translated: CASTPQAPENTGELFF.

V gene TRBV2 combines with J gene TRBJ2-1, with TRBD1 as a possible D gene (5 bases). Germline CDR1 SNHLY, CDR2 FYNNEI. The CDR3 runs to 13 residues. V dropped 6 bases and J dropped 9 bases, with 15 bases sitting between them. DNA for the CDR3: TGTGCCAGCAGGGCAGGGTTCGGTGGTGAGCAGTTCTTC. The encoded protein is CASRAGFGGEQFF.

CDR3 in amino acids: CSVRGGGNEQFF. Written as DNA, the CDR3 is TGCAGCGTCCGAGGTGGGGGCAATGAGCAGTTCTTC. The genes are TRBV29-1 and TRBJ2-1; possibly TRBD1 or TRBD2 for D (5 bases each). Trimming removed 6 bases from V and 6 bases from J, with 12 bases in between. The CDR3 consists of 12 residues. The germline CDR1 and CDR2 sequences are SQVTM and ANQGSEA.

This chain connects TRBV11-2 to TRBJ2-7, with D possibly matching TRBD1 (5 bases). V was trimmed by 0 bases and J by 9 bases, leaving 9 bases between them. Per germline, CDR1 SGHAT and CDR2 FQNNGV. CDR3 length equals 12 residues. CDR3 loop: CASSLDQGGQYF. CDR3 DNA sequence: TGTGCCAGCAGCTTAGACCAGGGTGGGCAGTACTTC.

V usage is TRBV4-3 and J usage is TRBJ1-2; D perhaps matches TRBD1 (6 bases). The V gene's germline CDR1 is LGHNA and CDR2 YSLEER. The CDR3 spans 14 residues. Trimming left V 4 bases short and J 8 bases short, with 17 bases between. The DNA for the CDR3 is TGCGCCAGCAGCCGGCAAGGGGGGGCGGAAGGCTACACCTTC. Translation gives CASSRQGGAEGYTF.